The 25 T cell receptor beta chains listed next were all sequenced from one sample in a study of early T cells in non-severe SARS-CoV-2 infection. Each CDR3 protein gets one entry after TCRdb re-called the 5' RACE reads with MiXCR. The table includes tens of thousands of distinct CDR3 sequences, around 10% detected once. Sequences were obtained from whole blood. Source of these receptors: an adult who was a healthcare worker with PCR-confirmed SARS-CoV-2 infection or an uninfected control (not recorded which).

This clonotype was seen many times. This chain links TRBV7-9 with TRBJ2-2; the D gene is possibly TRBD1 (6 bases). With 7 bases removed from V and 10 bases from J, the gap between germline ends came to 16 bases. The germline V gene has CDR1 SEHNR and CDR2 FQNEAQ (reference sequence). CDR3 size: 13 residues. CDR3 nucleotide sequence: TGTGCCAGCACCTCTCCCTCAGGGGAGGAGCTGTTTTTT. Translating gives CASTSPSGEELFF.

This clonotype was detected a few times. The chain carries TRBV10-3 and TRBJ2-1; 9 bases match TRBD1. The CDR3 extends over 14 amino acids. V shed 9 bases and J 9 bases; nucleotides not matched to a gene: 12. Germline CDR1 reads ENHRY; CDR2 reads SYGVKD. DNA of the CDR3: TGTGCCATACTCCGGGACAGGGATGTGGGTGAGCAGTTCTTC. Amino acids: CAILRDRDVGEQFF.

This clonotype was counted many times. CDR3 loop: CASRSSLNTEAFF. In nucleotides, the CDR3 is TGCGCCAGCAGAAGCAGTTTGAACACTGAAGCTTTCTTT. The chain recombines TRBV5-1 with TRBJ1-1; D is uncertain. The CDR3 is made up of 13 amino acids. The germline gives CDR1 SGHRS, CDR2 YFSETQ. V lost 5 bases to trimming and J lost 0 bases, with 8 bases between them.

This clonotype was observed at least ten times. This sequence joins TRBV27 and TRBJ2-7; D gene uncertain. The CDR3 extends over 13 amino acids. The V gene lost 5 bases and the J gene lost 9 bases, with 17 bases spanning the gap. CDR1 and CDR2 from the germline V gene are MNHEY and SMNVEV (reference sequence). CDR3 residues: CASSLTHQKAQYF. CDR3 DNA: TGTGCCAGCAGTCTAACACACCAAAAGGCGCAGTACTTC.

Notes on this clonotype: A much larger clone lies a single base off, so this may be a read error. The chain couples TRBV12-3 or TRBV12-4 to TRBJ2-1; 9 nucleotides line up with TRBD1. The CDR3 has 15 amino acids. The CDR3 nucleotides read TGTGCCAGCAGTTCCGGGACAGGGTTTTACAATGAGCAGCTCTTC. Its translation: CASSSGTGFYNEQLF.

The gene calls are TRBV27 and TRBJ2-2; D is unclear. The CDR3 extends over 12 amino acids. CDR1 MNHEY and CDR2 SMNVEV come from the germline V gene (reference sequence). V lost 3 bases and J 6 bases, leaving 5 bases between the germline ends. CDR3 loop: CASSFRAGELFF. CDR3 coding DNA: TGTGCCAGCAGTTTTCGCGCCGGGGAGCTGTTTTTT.

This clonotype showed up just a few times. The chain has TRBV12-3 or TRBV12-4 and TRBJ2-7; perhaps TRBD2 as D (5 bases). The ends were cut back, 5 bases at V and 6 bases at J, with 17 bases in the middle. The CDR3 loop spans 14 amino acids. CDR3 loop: CASSQVSGLSEQYF. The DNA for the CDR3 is TGTGCCAGCAGTCAGGTCTCGGGATTAAGCGAGCAGTACTTC.

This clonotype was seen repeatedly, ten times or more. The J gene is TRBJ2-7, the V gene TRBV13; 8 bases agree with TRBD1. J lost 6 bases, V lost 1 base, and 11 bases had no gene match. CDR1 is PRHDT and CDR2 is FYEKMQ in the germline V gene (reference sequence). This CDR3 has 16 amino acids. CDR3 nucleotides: TGTGCCAGCAGCTTAGCCCCAGGGACAGGCCTGGGCGAGCAGTACTTC. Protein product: CASSLAPGTGLGEQYF.

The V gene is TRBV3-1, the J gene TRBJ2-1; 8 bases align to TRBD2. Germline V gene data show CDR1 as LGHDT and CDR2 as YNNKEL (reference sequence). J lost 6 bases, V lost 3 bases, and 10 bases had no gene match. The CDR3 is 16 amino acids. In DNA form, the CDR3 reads TGTGCCAGCAGCCAGTCCGGGACTAGGGGGTTCAATGAGCAGTTCTTC. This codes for CASSQSGTRGFNEQFF.

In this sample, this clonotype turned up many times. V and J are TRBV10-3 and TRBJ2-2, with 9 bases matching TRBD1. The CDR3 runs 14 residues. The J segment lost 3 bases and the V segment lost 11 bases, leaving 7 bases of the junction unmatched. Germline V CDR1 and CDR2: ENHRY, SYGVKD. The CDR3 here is CAARTGVDTGELFF. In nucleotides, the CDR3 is TGTGCCGCCCGGACAGGGGTCGACACCGGGGAGCTGTTTTTT.

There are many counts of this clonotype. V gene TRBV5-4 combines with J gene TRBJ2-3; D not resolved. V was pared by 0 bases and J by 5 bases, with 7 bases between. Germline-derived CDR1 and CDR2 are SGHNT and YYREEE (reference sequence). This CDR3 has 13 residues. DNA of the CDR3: TGTGCCAGCAGCTTGGCGGTGGAAGATACGCAGTATTTT. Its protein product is CASSLAVEDTQYF.

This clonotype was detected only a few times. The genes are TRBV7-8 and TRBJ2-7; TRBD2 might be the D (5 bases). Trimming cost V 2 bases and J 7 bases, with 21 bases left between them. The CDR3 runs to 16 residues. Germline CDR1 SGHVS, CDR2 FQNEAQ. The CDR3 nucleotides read TGTGCCAGCAGCTTAATTCGGGGTGCTGGTGTGAAAGAGCAGTACTTC. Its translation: CASSLIRGAGVKEQYF.

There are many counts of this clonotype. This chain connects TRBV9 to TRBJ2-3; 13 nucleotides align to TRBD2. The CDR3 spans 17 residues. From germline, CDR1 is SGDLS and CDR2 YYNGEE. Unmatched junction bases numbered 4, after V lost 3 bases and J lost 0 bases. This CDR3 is CASSAGTSGASTDTQYF. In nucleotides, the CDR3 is TGTGCCAGCAGCGCCGGGACTAGCGGGGCTAGCACAGATACGCAGTATTTT.

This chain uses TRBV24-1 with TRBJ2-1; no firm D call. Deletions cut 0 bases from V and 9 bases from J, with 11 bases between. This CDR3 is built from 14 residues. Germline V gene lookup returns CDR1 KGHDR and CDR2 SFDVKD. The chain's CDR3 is CATSDLGVSGEQFF. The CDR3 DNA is TGTGCCACCAGTGATTTGGGGGTGTCCGGTGAGCAGTTCTTC.

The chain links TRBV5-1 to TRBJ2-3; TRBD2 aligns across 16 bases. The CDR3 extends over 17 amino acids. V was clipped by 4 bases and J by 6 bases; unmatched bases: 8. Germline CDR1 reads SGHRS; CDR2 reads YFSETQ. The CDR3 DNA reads TGCGCCAGCAGCCGCACCGGGACTAGCGGGAGGGCTGATACGCAGTATTTT. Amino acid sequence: CASSRTGTSGRADTQYF.

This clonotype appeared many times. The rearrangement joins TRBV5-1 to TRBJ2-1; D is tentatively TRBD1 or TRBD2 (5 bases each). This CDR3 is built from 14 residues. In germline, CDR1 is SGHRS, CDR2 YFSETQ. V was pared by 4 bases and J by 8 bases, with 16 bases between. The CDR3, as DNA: TGCGCCAGCAGCGGGGGTCAGATGTTGGATGAGCAGTTCTTC. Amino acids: CASSGGQMLDEQFF.

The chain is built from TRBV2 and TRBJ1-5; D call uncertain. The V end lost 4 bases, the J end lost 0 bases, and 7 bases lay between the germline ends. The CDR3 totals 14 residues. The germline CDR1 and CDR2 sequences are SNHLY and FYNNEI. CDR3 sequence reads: CASSVAHSNQPQHF. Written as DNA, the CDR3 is TGTGCCAGCAGTGTTGCACATAGCAATCAGCCCCAGCATTTT.

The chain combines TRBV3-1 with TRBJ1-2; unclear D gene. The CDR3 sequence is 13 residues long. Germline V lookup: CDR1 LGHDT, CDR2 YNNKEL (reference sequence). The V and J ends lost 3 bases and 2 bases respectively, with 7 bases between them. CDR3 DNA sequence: TGTGCCAGCAGCCAGACGCTAAACTATGGCTACACCTTC. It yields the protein CASSQTLNYGYTF.

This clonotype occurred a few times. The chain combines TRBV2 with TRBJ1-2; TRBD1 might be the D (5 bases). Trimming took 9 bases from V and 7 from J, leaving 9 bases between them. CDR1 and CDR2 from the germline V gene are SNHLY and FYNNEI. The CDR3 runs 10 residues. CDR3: CASLGGGYTF. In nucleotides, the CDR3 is TGTGCCAGTCTTGGGGGTGGCTACACCTTC.

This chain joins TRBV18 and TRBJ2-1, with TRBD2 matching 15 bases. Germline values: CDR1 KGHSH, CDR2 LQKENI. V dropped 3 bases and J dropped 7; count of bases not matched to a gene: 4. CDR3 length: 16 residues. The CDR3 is CASSPTGTSGRNEQFF. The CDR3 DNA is TGTGCCAGCTCACCGACCGGGACTAGCGGGAGGAATGAGCAGTTCTTC.

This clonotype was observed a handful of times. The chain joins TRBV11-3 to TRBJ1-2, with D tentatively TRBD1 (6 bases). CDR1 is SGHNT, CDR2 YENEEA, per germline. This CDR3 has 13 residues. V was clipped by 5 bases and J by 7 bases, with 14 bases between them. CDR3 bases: TGTGCCAGCAGCCAATCGGACAGCGCTGGCTACACCTTC. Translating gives CASSQSDSAGYTF.

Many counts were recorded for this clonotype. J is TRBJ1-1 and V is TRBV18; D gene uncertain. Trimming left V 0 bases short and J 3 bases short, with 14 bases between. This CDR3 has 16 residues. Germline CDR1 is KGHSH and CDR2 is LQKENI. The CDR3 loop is CASSPPWSQGHTEAFF. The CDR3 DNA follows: TGTGCCAGCTCACCACCGTGGAGCCAAGGGCACACTGAAGCTTTCTTT.

CDR3 coding DNA: TGTGCCAGCTCACCCGACATAGGGGAAAAACTGTTTTTT. Its translation is CASSPDIGEKLFF. The V call is TRBV18, the J call TRBJ1-4; D gene ambiguous. The ends were cut back, 3 bases at V and 8 bases at J, with 10 bases in the middle. This CDR3 is 13 amino acids long. Looked up from germline, CDR1 is KGHSH and CDR2 is LQKENI.

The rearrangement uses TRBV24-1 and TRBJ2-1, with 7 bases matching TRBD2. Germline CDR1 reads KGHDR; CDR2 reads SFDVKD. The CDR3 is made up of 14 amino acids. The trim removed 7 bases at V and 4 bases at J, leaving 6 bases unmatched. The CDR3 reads CATRDSGQYNEQFF. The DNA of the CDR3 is TGTGCCACCAGAGATAGCGGGCAATACAATGAGCAGTTCTTC.

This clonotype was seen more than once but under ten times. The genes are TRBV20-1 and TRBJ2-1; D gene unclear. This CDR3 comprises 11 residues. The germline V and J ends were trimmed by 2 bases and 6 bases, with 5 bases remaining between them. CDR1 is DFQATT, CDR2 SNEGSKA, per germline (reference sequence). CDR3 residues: CSARNGNEQFF. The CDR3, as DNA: TGCAGTGCTAGAAACGGCAATGAGCAGTTCTTC.